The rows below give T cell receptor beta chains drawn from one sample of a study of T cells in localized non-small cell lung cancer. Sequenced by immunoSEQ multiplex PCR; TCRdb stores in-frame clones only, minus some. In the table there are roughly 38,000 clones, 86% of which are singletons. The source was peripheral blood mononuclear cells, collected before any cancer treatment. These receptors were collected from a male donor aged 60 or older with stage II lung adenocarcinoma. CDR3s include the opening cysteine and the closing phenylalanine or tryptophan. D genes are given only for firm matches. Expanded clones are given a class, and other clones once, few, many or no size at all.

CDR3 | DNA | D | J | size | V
CASHRGRGETQYF | TGTGCCAGTCACAGGGGGCGGGGAGAGACCCAGTACTTC | TRBD1 | TRBJ2-5 | few | TRBV28
CASSPRPGRLDQPQHF | TGTGCCAGCTCACCACGGCCAGGGAGGTTGGATCAGCCCCAGCATTTT | . | TRBJ1-5 | . | TRBV18
CSVVQGSYYGYTF | TGCAGCGTAGTACAGGGGAGTTACTATGGCTACACCTTC | TRBD1 | TRBJ1-2 | . | TRBV29-1
CAWSVGNSNQPQHF | TGTGCCTGGAGTGTGGGGAATTCTAATCAGCCCCAGCATTTT | . | TRBJ1-5 | . | TRBV30
CASRTTGNSPLHF | TGTGCCAGCAGGACCACAGGGAATTCACCCCTCCACTTT | . | TRBJ1-6 | once | TRBV6-1
CASSVGSGGRGTGELFF | TGTGCCAGCAGCGTAGGAAGTGGCGGGCGGGGCACCGGGGAGCTGTTTTTT | . | TRBJ2-2 | . | TRBV9
CATSATQANTEAFF | TGTGCCACCTCGGCCACTCAAGCTAACACTGAAGCTTTCTTT | . | TRBJ1-1 | . | TRBV10-3
CASSPSRGNEKLFF | TGTGCCAGCTCACCATCCAGGGGAAATGAAAAACTGTTTTTT | . | TRBJ1-4 | once | TRBV18
CAWRYEGFGNTEAFF | TGTGCCTGGAGATATGAGGGATTTGGGAACACTGAAGCTTTCTTT | . | TRBJ1-1 | once | TRBV30
CASGSSKGGPTDTQYF | TGTGCCAGCGGATCATCAAAGGGAGGACCCACAGATACGCAGTATTTT | . | TRBJ2-3 | . | TRBV6-6
CASSLSGGSYGYTF | TGTGCCAGCAGCTTGTCAGGGGGTAGCTATGGCTACACCTTC | TRBD1 | TRBJ1-2 | . | TRBV5-5
CSVMGGDPQYYEQYF | TGCAGCGTTATGGGTGGGGACCCCCAGTACTACGAGCAGTACTTC | . | TRBJ2-7 | . | TRBV29-1
CASSLGQGLGTEAFF | TGCGCCAGCAGCTTGGGACAGGGATTGGGAACTGAAGCTTTCTTT | TRBD1 | TRBJ1-1 | few | TRBV5-1
CASSLSKANTGELFF | TGTGCCAGCAGCTTGAGTAAAGCGAACACCGGGGAGCTGTTTTTT | . | TRBJ2-2 | . | TRBV5-4
CAIRSSGTEAFF | TGTGCCATCCGGTCCTCGGGCACTGAAGCTTTCTTT | . | TRBJ1-1 | . | TRBV6-5
CASPRDYGYTF | TGTGCCTCCCCGCGGGACTATGGCTACACCTTC | . | TRBJ1-2 | . | TRBV30
CASSEGQGADGYTF | TGCGCCAGCAGCGAGGGACAGGGGGCGGATGGCTACACCTTC | TRBD1 | TRBJ1-2 | . | TRBV5-1
CASSPMAGATQHF | TGTGCCAGCAGCCCTATGGCGGGGGCGACCCAGCATTTT | . | TRBJ1-5 | once | TRBV7-1
CASSPPSGSNQPQHF | TGTGCCAGCAGCCCCCCCAGCGGCAGCAATCAGCCCCAGCATTTT | . | TRBJ1-5 | few | TRBV28
CASSFSTTEAFF | TGTGCCAGCAGTTTTAGTACCACTGAAGCTTTCTTT | . | TRBJ1-1 | . | TRBV6-5
CASSIQKGTETYEQYF | TGTGCCAGTAGTATCCAAAAAGGGACGGAGACCTACGAGCAGTACTTC | . | TRBJ2-7 | . | TRBV19
CATSGGQGNYPSGNTIYF | TGTGCCACCAGTGGGGGACAGGGGAATTACCCCTCTGGAAACACCATATATTTT | TRBD1 | TRBJ1-3 | . | TRBV6-1
CASSHLSPGETQYF | TGTGCCAGCAGCCACCTATCACCCGGAGAGACCCAGTACTTC | . | TRBJ2-5 | . | TRBV14
CASSDSMPTNEKLFF | TGTGCCAGCAGTGACAGTATGCCAACTAATGAAAAACTGTTTTTT | . | TRBJ1-4 | . | TRBV2
CAWSSLRNYNSPLHF | TGTGCCTGGAGTTCCCTCAGGAACTATAATTCACCCCTCCACTTT | . | TRBJ1-6 | . | TRBV30
CATSQRDGAYEQYF | TGTGCCACCAGCCAGCGGGACGGCGCCTACGAGCAGTACTTC | TRBD2 | TRBJ2-7 | once | TRBV15
CASNGGMHTEAFF | TGTGCCAGCAACGGGGGGATGCACACTGAAGCTTTCTTT | . | TRBJ1-1 | . | TRBV6-6
CASSLSGLAGGKFF | TGTGCCAGCAGCCTATCGGGACTAGCGGGAGGGAAGTTCTTC | TRBD2 | TRBJ2-1 | . | TRBV7-6
CASRLGLISYNEQFF | TGTGCCAGCAGGCTCGGGCTAATATCCTACAATGAGCAGTTCTTC | . | TRBJ2-1 | . | TRBV28
CASIQGFQQFF | TGTGCCAGCATCCAGGGGTTTCAGCAGTTCTTC | . | TRBJ2-1 | . | TRBV6-5
CASSFSNTGELFF | TGTGCCAGCAGCTTCAGCAACACCGGGGAGCTGTTTTTT | . | TRBJ2-2 | . | TRBV7-2
CASSSPGQGIAGELFF | TGTGCCAGCAGCAGTCCGGGACAGGGGATCGCCGGGGAGCTGTTTTTT | TRBD1 | TRBJ2-2 | . | TRBV7-6
CASSLGDGGPYEQYF | TGTGCCAGCAGCTTAGGGGACGGGGGCCCCTACGAGCAGTACTTC | . | TRBJ2-7 | . | TRBV7-8
CAWSPGNTEAFF | TGTGCCTGGAGTCCCGGTAACACTGAAGCTTTCTTT | . | TRBJ1-1 | few | TRBV30
CSEGSSKDTQYF | TGCAGCGAAGGATCGTCCAAAGATACGCAGTATTTT | . | TRBJ2-3 | . | TRBV29-1
CASSWVGGYTF | TGTGCCAGCAGCTGGGTAGGTGGCTACACCTTC | . | TRBJ1-2 | once | TRBV5-8
CASSTIAGSEYF | TGTGCCAGCAGTACAATAGCGGGAAGTGAGTACTTC | TRBD2 | TRBJ2-4 | . | TRBV2
CASRGTGGNTEAFF | TGTGCCAGTAGGGGGACAGGGGGAAACACTGAAGCTTTCTTT | TRBD1 | TRBJ1-1 | . | TRBV19
CASSLVTGKGEKLFF | TGTGCCAGCAGCTTAGTAACAGGAAAGGGAGAAAAACTGTTTTTT | . | TRBJ1-4 | . | TRBV7-9
CASSRPTRMWFF | TGTGCCAGCAGCCGTCCGACTAGGATGTGGTTCTTC | . | TRBJ2-1 | once | TRBV28
CASRRGMIGLAGSYEQYF | TGTGCCAGCAGACGGGGCATGATCGGACTAGCGGGGTCCTACGAGCAGTACTTC | TRBD2 | TRBJ2-7 | once | TRBV7-2
CASRGQISNQPQHF | TGTGCCAGCAGGGGACAGATAAGCAATCAGCCCCAGCATTTT | TRBD1 | TRBJ1-5 | . | TRBV9
CASSGLAGYEQYF | TGTGCCAGTTCGGGACTAGCGGGCTACGAGCAGTACTTC | TRBD2 | TRBJ2-7 | . | TRBV18
CASSLEGAVGYGYTF | TGTGCCAGCAGCTTAGAGGGGGCGGTGGGCTATGGCTACACCTTC | . | TRBJ1-2 | . | TRBV11-2
CASSLTGKTEAFF | TGTGCCAGCAGCTTAACAGGGAAGACTGAAGCTTTCTTT | . | TRBJ1-1 | . | TRBV7-8
CASSLAGVEAQYF | TGTGCCAGCAGCTTAGCGGGGGTAGAGGCCCAGTACTTC | . | TRBJ2-5 | . | TRBV7-9
CASKGLETDTQYF | TGCGCCAGCAAAGGGTTAGAAACAGATACGCAGTATTTT | . | TRBJ2-3 | . | TRBV5-1
CASSYQGKGETQYF | TGTGCCAGCAGTTATCAGGGGAAGGGAGAGACCCAGTACTTC | . | TRBJ2-5 | . | TRBV27
CASSPAGNIQYF | TGTGCCAGCTCACCGGCCGGGAACATTCAGTACTTC | . | TRBJ2-4 | . | TRBV18
CASSLGQGVNQPQHF | TGTGCCAGCAGCCTTGGACAGGGGGTCAATCAGCCCCAGCATTTT | TRBD1 | TRBJ1-5 | . | TRBV6-1
CASSLLGSLSEAFF | TGTGCCAGCAGTTTACTGGGCAGCCTTTCGGAAGCTTTCTTT | . | TRBJ1-1 | . | TRBV6-6